What follows describes a single TCR beta chain. Libraries were prepared by immunoSEQ multiplex PCR; TCRdb keeps only in-frame clonotypes and omits some of them. This sample carries tens of thousands of clones, roughly nine tenths of them seen once, and the ten largest clones take about 3%. This entry belongs to a study of cytomegalovirus exposure and HLA in healthy donors. The CDR3 is 10 amino acids. Between the trimmed V and J ends, which lost 5 bases and 4 bases, there was a span of 3 bases. The V gene's germline CDR1 is DFQATT and CDR2 SNEGSKA (reference sequence). The TCR comes from a man between 18 and 29 years old in good health and CMV-seronegative. The sample was PBMCs. This chain connects TRBV20-1 to TRBJ2-1, with no clear D. In nucleotides, the CDR3 is TGCAGTGCTTCATACAATGAGCAGTTCTTC. Its protein product is CSASYNEQFF.